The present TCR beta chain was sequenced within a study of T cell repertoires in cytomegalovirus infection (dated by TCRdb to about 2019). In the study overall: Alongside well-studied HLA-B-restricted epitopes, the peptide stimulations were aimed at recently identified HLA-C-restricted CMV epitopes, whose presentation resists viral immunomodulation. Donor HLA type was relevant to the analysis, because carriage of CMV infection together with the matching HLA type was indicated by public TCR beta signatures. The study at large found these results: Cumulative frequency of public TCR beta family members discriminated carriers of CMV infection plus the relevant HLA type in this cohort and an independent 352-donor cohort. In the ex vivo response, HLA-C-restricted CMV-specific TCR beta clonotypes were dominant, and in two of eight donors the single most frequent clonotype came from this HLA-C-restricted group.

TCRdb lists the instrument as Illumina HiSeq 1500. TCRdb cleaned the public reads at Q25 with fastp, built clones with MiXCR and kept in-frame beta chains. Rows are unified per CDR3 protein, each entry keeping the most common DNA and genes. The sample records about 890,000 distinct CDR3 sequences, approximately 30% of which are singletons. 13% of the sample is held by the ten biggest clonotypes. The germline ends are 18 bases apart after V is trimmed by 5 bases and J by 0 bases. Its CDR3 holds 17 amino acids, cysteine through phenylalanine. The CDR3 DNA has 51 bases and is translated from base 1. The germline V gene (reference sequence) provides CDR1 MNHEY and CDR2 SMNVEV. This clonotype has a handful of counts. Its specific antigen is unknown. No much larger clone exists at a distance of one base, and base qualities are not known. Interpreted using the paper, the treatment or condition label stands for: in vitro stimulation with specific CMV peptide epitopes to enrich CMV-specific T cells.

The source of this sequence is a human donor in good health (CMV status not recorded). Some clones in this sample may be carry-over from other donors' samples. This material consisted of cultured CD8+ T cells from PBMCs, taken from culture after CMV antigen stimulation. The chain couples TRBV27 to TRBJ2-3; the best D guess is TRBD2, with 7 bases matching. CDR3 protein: CASSLREGGLSTDTQYF. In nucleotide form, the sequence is TGTGCCAGCAGTCTGCGTGAGGGGGGGCTCAGCACAGATACGCAGTATTTT.